The 29 T cell receptor beta chains reported below all come from one sample, sequenced in a study of blood T cell repertoires in COVID-19. Clones were sequenced by immunoSEQ multiplex PCR, and TCRdb holds only the in-frame ones, with some missing. The sample includes roughly 75,000 clones, around 83% of them seen just once. Sequenced input: peripheral blood. These receptors were obtained from a man in his 70s with acute or convalescent COVID-19.

The chain links TRBV27 to TRBJ1-2, with 11 bases that match TRBD1. The J segment lost 3 bases and the V segment lost 2 bases, leaving 11 bases of the junction unmatched. The germline V gene has CDR1 MNHEY and CDR2 SMNVEV (reference sequence). The CDR3 is 18 amino acids. As DNA, the CDR3 is TGTGCCAGCAGTTTAAGAAGGACAGGGGGCTGGGGAGACTATGGCTACACCTTC. Protein: CASSLRRTGGWGDYGYTF.

This chain uses TRBV27 with TRBJ1-1, with D tentatively TRBD1 (6 bases). CDR3 length: 13 residues. From germline, CDR1 is MNHEY and CDR2 SMNVEV (reference sequence). V lost 8 bases and J lost 0, with 10 bases in between. CDR3 region: CASFGTMNTEAFF. In DNA form, the CDR3 reads TGTGCCAGCTTTGGGACAATGAACACTGAAGCTTTCTTT.

The count of this clone is one. This rearrangement joins TRBV29-1 to TRBJ1-2; 10 nucleotides align to TRBD1. Trimming at V came to 2 bases and at J to 4 bases, leaving 4 bases not matched to a gene. CDR3 length: 14 residues. In germline, CDR1 is SQVTM, CDR2 ANQGSEA. Here the CDR3 reads CSVERQGAGYGYTF. The CDR3 nucleotides read TGCAGCGTTGAACGACAGGGGGCCGGCTATGGCTACACCTTC.

The chain's CDR3 is CASSLLKGGQETQYF. CDR3 nucleotides: TGTGCCAGCAGTTTATTGAAAGGGGGTCAAGAGACCCAGTACTTC. The J gene is TRBJ2-5, the V gene TRBV27; D is perhaps TRBD1 (6 bases). The CDR3 consists of 15 residues. V shed 1 base and J shed 2 bases, with 11 bases lying between them. Looked up from germline, CDR1 is MNHEY and CDR2 is SMNVEV (reference sequence).

This clone was observed a single time. V and J are TRBV6-5 and TRBJ1-1, with 8 bases identical to TRBD1. Unmatched junction bases numbered 4, after V lost 5 bases and J lost 8 bases. The length of the CDR3 is 12 residues. Looked up from germline, CDR1 is MNHEY and CDR2 is SVGAGI. The CDR3 sequence: CASSRTGFEAFF. The CDR3 DNA reads as TGTGCCAGCAGTAGGACAGGGTTCGAAGCTTTCTTT.

The chain recombines TRBV27 with TRBJ2-7, with 8 positions matching TRBD1. CDR1 is MNHEY, CDR2 SMNVEV, per germline (reference sequence). J lost 5 bases, V lost 6 bases, and 12 bases had no gene match. CDR3 length: 15 residues. This CDR3 reads CASSSRGTGGNEQYF. CDR3 DNA sequence: TGTGCCAGCAGCTCGCGCGGGACAGGTGGTAACGAGCAGTACTTC.

The chain uses TRBV2 and TRBJ2-7, with D tentatively TRBD1 (5 bases). Germline V gene data show CDR1 as SNHLY and CDR2 as FYNNEI. Trimming pared 7 bases from V and 0 bases from J, leaving 13 bases between. The CDR3 has 14 residues. The CDR3: CASIKDTNSYEQYF. CDR3 DNA: TGTGCCAGCATCAAGGACACTAACTCCTACGAGCAGTACTTC.

The genes are TRBV18 and TRBJ1-4; 12 bases line up with TRBD1. CDR1 and CDR2 from the germline V gene are KGHSH and LQKENI. CDR3 length equals 16 residues. Losses at the gene ends were 4 bases for V and 8 bases for J; bases not matched to a gene: 8. CDR3 protein: CASSHVGTGGREKLFF. In DNA, the CDR3 is TGTGCCAGCTCACACGTCGGGACAGGGGGCAGGGAAAAACTGTTTTTT.

The rearrangement joins TRBV6-6 to TRBJ2-5, with no clear D. Trimming pared 1 base from V and 2 bases from J, leaving 8 bases between. CDR3 size: 14 residues. Germline V gene lookup returns CDR1 MNHNY and CDR2 SVGAGI (reference sequence). This CDR3 is CASSYYPTQETQYF. CDR3 DNA sequence: TGTGCCAGCAGTTACTACCCGACACAAGAGACCCAGTACTTC.

This rearrangement joins TRBV11-3 to TRBJ2-7; D call uncertain. The CDR3 consists of 12 residues. Trimming took off 1 base at V and 6 bases at J, with 7 bases between the two ends. Germline V gene data show CDR1 as SGHNT and CDR2 as YENEEA. The CDR3 bases are TGTGCCAGCAGCTTAGGTCTCGGCGAGCAGTACTTC. This encodes CASSLGLGEQYF. Looking up the rest from reference TRBV11-3 and TRBJ2-7 gives the full variable domain: EAGVVQSPRYKIIEKKQPVAFWCNPISGHNTLYWYLQNLGQGPELLIRYENEEAVDDSQLPKDRFSAERLKGVDSTLKIQPAELGDSAVYLCASSLGLGEQYFGPGTRLTVT.

The chain combines TRBV5-1 with TRBJ1-2; no clear D gene. This CDR3 has 14 amino acids. The germline V gene has CDR1 SGHRS and CDR2 YFSETQ. Trimming stripped 4 bases from V and 2 bases from J, with 12 bases between. CDR3 loop: CASSVSTANYGYTF. CDR3 bases: TGCGCCAGCAGCGTCTCGACTGCGAACTATGGCTACACCTTC.

The chain has TRBV12-5 and TRBJ2-7; a weak D match, TRBD2 (6 bases). The V and J ends lost 3 bases and 2 bases respectively, with 14 bases between them. The length of the CDR3 is 15 residues. Germline V gene lookup returns CDR1 LGHNT and CDR2 FRNRAP. The DNA of the CDR3 is TGTGCTAGTGGTTTAGGGCACAGGACTACCTACGAGCAGTACTTC. Amino acids: CASGLGHRTTYEQYF. Full variable domain (remainder filled in from reference TRBV12-5 and TRBJ2-7): DARVTQTPRHKVTEMGQEVTMRCQPILGHNTVFWYRQTMMQGLELLAYFRNRAPLDDSGMPKDRFSAEMPDATLATLKIQPSEPRDSAVYFCASGLGHRTTYEQYFGPGTRLTVT.

This rearrangement joins TRBV28 to TRBJ2-5; 14 nucleotides agree with TRBD2. CDR1 and CDR2 (germline): MDHEN, SYDVKM. The CDR3 is made up of 16 amino acids. The J segment lost 3 bases and the V segment lost 5 bases, leaving 5 bases of the junction unmatched. The DNA for the CDR3 is TGTGCCAGCAGTATAGGGACTAGCGGGAGAGAAGAGACCCAGTACTTC. Its translation: CASSIGTSGREETQYF. The entire variable domain, with the rest obtained from reference TRBV28 and TRBJ2-5, is as follows: DVKVTQSSRYLVKRTGEKVFLECVQDMDHENMFWYRQDPGLGLRLIYFSYDVKMKEKGDIPEGYSVSREKKERFSLILESASTNQTSMYLCASSIGTSGREETQYFGPGTRLLVL.

The chain uses TRBV28 and TRBJ2-1; D call uncertain. The V end lost 5 bases, the J end lost 13 bases, and 12 bases lay between the germline ends. In germline, CDR1 is MDHEN, CDR2 SYDVKM. There are 11 residues in the CDR3. DNA of the CDR3: TGTGCCAGCAGTCTCACTACGGATCAGTTCTTC. It specifies CASSLTTDQFF.

The V and J genes are TRBV28 and TRBJ2-7, with TRBD1 identical over 9 bases. Looked up from germline, CDR1 is MDHEN and CDR2 is SYDVKM. The CDR3 runs to 15 residues. Trimming at V came to 4 bases and at J to 2 bases, leaving 6 bases not matched to a gene. CDR3 sequence: CASSSGTGFAYEQYF. The CDR3 region has the DNA TGTGCCAGCAGTTCCGGGACAGGGTTCGCCTACGAGCAGTACTTC.

Regarding this clone: This same CDR3 is encoded by further DNA sequences in the sample. The chain combines TRBV2 with TRBJ2-7; 9 bases align to TRBD1. CDR1 and CDR2 (germline): SNHLY, FYNNEI. The CDR3 loop spans 15 amino acids. V gave up 6 bases and J gave up 0 bases; unmatched junction bases: 6. Here the CDR3 reads CASRGDRAISYEQYF. CDR3 nucleotides: TGTGCCAGCAGAGGGGACAGGGCTATCTCCTACGAGCAGTACTTC.

The rearrangement links TRBV29-1 to TRBJ2-2; no firm D call. The CDR3 covers 15 residues. Germline-derived CDR1 and CDR2 are SQVTM and ANQGSEA. The V end lost 2 bases, the J end lost 0 bases, and 10 bases lay between the germline ends. CDR3 sequence reads: CSVESGAANTGELFF. As DNA, the CDR3 is TGCAGCGTTGAATCAGGCGCAGCGAACACCGGGGAGCTGTTTTTT.

V and J are TRBV6-2 or TRBV6-3 and TRBJ1-1; 7 bases fit TRBD1. Trimming at V came to 6 bases and at J to 8 bases, leaving 9 bases not matched to a gene. CDR1 MNHEY and CDR2 SVGEGT come from the germline V gene. CDR3 length: 13 residues. This chain's CDR3 is CASRPPGQQEAFF. In DNA, the CDR3 is TGTGCCAGCAGACCTCCGGGACAGCAAGAAGCTTTCTTT.

The chain has TRBV6-2 or TRBV6-3 and TRBJ1-5, with TRBD1 matching 7 bases. J was trimmed by 7 bases and V by 0 bases; bases with no gene match: 12. CDR3 length: 17 amino acids. Per the germline V gene, CDR1 is MNHEY and CDR2 is SVGEGT. The chain's CDR3 is CASSYSRQGIGTQPQHF. The CDR3 nucleotides are TGTGCCAGCAGTTACTCCCGACAGGGAATAGGGACGCAGCCCCAGCATTTT.

This chain connects TRBV5-1 to TRBJ1-1; maybe TRBD1 (5 bases). Germline CDR1 reads SGHRS; CDR2 reads YFSETQ. The V end was cut by 5 bases, the J end by 4 bases, with 18 bases between. This CDR3 comprises 15 residues. CDR3 sequence reads: CASREGQGLGTEAFF. CDR3 DNA sequence: TGCGCCAGCAGGGAGGGCCAGGGCTTGGGCACTGAAGCTTTCTTT.

This chain uses TRBV30 with TRBJ1-3; the D is unclear. CDR3 length: 13 residues. Trimming took 1 base from V and 4 from J, leaving 8 bases between them. CDR1 GTSNPN and CDR2 SVGIG come from the germline V gene (reference sequence). CDR3 region: CAWSGAGGNTIYF. The CDR3, as DNA: TGTGCCTGGAGTGGGGCTGGAGGAAACACCATATATTTT. Complete variable domain (other parts from reference TRBV30 and TRBJ1-3): SQTIHQWPATLVQPVGSPLSLECTVEGTSNPNLYWYRQAAGRGLQLLFYSVGIGQISSEVPQNLSASRPQDRQFILSSKKLLLSDSGFYLCAWSGAGGNTIYFGEGSWLTVV.

The chain recombines TRBV27 with TRBJ1-1; TRBD1 is a possible D gene (5 bases). Looked up from germline, CDR1 is MNHEY and CDR2 is SMNVEV (reference sequence). CDR3 length equals 13 residues. Trimming removed 4 bases from V and 6 bases from J, with 12 bases in between. CDR3 in amino acids: CASSYGGQPEAFF. The CDR3 nucleotides are TGTGCCAGCAGTTACGGGGGTCAACCTGAAGCTTTCTTT.

This clone was seen just once. V and J are TRBV9 and TRBJ1-5; D uncertain. V lost 4 bases and J lost 2, with 7 bases in between. The CDR3 spans 13 residues. The germline gives CDR1 SGDLS, CDR2 YYNGEE. The CDR3 bases are TGTGCCAGCAGCAGGCGGGGCAATCAGCCCCAGCATTTT. Amino acid sequence: CASSRRGNQPQHF. The full variable domain, completed using reference TRBV9 and TRBJ1-5, is DSGVTQTPKHLITATGQRVTLRCSPRSGDLSVYWYQQSLDQGLQFLIQYYNGEERAKGNILERFSAQQFPDLHSELNLSSLELGDSALYFCASSRRGNQPQHFGDGTRLSIL.

The chain links TRBV6-5 to TRBJ1-2; TRBD1 might be the D (6 bases). CDR3 length: 14 residues. Germline assignment: CDR1 MNHEY and CDR2 SVGAGI. V gave up 5 bases and J gave up 4 bases, with 14 bases separating them. Here the CDR3 reads CASSRVGTSYGYTF. The DNA of the CDR3 is TGTGCCAGCAGTCGGGTAGGGACATCCTATGGCTACACCTTC.

The chain joins TRBV18 to TRBJ1-1; possible D gene TRBD1, 6 bases. The CDR3 length is 14 residues. Germline V gives CDR1 KGHSH, CDR2 LQKENI. V lost 5 bases and J 1 base, leaving 11 bases between the germline ends. This chain's CDR3 is CASSGSTGNTEAFF. DNA for the CDR3: TGTGCCAGCTCAGGATCGACAGGGAACACTGAAGCTTTCTTT. Looking up the rest from reference TRBV18 and TRBJ1-1 gives the full variable domain: NAGVMQNPRHLVRRRGQEARLRCSPMKGHSHVYWYRQLPEEGLKFMVYLQKENIIDESGMPKERFSAEFPKEGPSILRIQQVVRGDSAAYFCASSGSTGNTEAFFGQGTRLTVV.

This clone was found a few times. The same CDR3 arises from other DNA sequences in this sample as well. The chain links TRBV5-1 to TRBJ1-6; unclear D gene. The CDR3 contains 13 residues. The V gene's germline CDR1 is SGHRS and CDR2 YFSETQ. V dropped 4 bases and J dropped 7 bases, with 9 bases sitting between them. The CDR3 reads CASSPGGNSPLHF. In DNA, the CDR3 is TGCGCCAGCAGCCCAGGTGGCAATTCACCCCTCCACTTT.

This sequence joins TRBV19 and TRBJ1-5; TRBD1 matches 9 bases. Germline lookup yields CDR1 LNHDA and CDR2 SQIVND (reference sequence). CDR3 length: 19 amino acids. Trimming removed 4 bases from V and 0 bases from J; junction bases left unmatched: 13. The CDR3, as DNA: TGTGCCAGTAGTACGGGACAGGGCATGGCCTTACTTAGCAATCAGCCCCAGCATTTT. Amino acid sequence: CASSTGQGMALLSNQPQHF.

The V and J genes are TRBV9 and TRBJ2-3; TRBD2 agrees at 9 bases. The CDR3 length is 17 residues. J was trimmed by 1 base and V by 0 bases; bases with no gene match: 6. CDR1 is SGDLS, CDR2 YYNGEE, per germline. CDR3 nucleotide sequence: TGTGCCAGCAGCGTAGGGCTAAGACTAGCGGGCACAGATACGCAGTATTTT. It codes for CASSVGLRLAGTDTQYF. Filled out from reference TRBV9 and TRBJ2-3, the complete variable domain reads DSGVTQTPKHLITATGQRVTLRCSPRSGDLSVYWYQQSLDQGLQFLIQYYNGEERAKGNILERFSAQQFPDLHSELNLSSLELGDSALYFCASSVGLRLAGTDTQYFGPGTRLTVL.

The rearrangement uses TRBV7-2 and TRBJ2-7, with D tentatively TRBD1 (5 bases). Germline loops: CDR1 SGHTA, CDR2 FQGNSA. Trimming cost V 1 base and J 6 bases, with 13 bases left between them. CDR3 size: 14 residues. The CDR3 region is CASSLGIGVGEQYF. Written as DNA, the CDR3 is TGTGCCAGCAGCTTAGGGATAGGGGTAGGCGAGCAGTACTTC. Full variable domain (remainder filled in from reference TRBV7-2 and TRBJ2-7): GAGVSQSPSNKVTEKGKDVELRCDPISGHTALYWYRQSLGQGLEFLIYFQGNSAPDKSGLPSDRFSAERTGGSVSTLTIQRTQQEDSAVYLCASSLGIGVGEQYFGPGTRLTVT.